The clone carrying this T cell receptor beta chain was observed a few times. Antigen unknown. The PCR used 60 Vbeta and 13 Jbeta primers. The repertoire was sequenced with immunoSEQ multiplex PCR; TCRdb's copy has only in-frame clones and lacks some. Among 25,000 to 35,000 clones, around two fifths were seen once, and the ten largest hold roughly 2%. This sample is part of a study of cytomegalovirus exposure and HLA in healthy donors. The study's findings and limits: Later analysis showed TCR association rates varying by HLA locus, highest for DRB1 and lowest for HLA-C. The classifier was said to identify cytomegalovirus status with high specificity and sensitivity. Analysis was carried out at a later point, and it linked a missense DCLRE1C variant to TCR beta V- and J-gene trimming. Presence/absence results assume similar sequencing depth per donor, which may not hold.

The sequencing sample was made of PBMCs. This TCR was recovered from a woman aged 50 to 60 in good health and CMV-seronegative.

Here the CDR3 DNA reads TGTGCCAGCAGCTCAAAGCGGGGGGCGACCCAAGAGACCCAGTACTTC. It is translated as CASSSKRGATQETQYF. The chain links TRBV7-8 to TRBJ2-5; 9 bases are a match to TRBD2. The CDR3 sequence is 16 residues long. V lost 4 bases and J lost 1; bases outside the gene matches: 7. Germline V gene data show CDR1 as SGHVS and CDR2 as FQNEAQ.